These 22 T cell receptor beta chains came from one sample sequenced in a study of blood T cell repertoires in COVID-19. Repertoires were generated with immunoSEQ multiplex PCR, while TCRdb's copy carries only in-frame clones and drops some. This table has about 140,000 clones, approximately 82% appearing once. Sequencing input: peripheral blood. These receptors came from a human donor in a cohort sampled during active COVID-19.

V gene TRBV12-3 or TRBV12-4 combines with J gene TRBJ2-1; perhaps TRBD2 as D (6 bases). The CDR3 length is 12 residues. V gave up 8 bases and J gave up 6 bases, with 11 bases separating them. The CDR3 spells CASRREFNEQFF. The CDR3 DNA is TGTGCCAGCCGTCGGGAGTTCAATGAGCAGTTCTTC.

The gene calls are TRBV6-5 and TRBJ2-1, with 9 bases that match TRBD2. V lost 2 bases, J lost 9 bases, and 8 bases stayed unmatched. There are 15 residues in the CDR3. Germline loops: CDR1 MNHEY, CDR2 SVGAGI. Here the CDR3 DNA reads TGTGCCAGCAGTTACGGCGCGGGAGGGCCCGGTGAGCAGTTCTTC. Translated: CASSYGAGGPGEQFF.

The chain combines TRBV9 with TRBJ2-7; 7 nucleotides line up with TRBD2. J gave up 3 bases and V 0 bases, and 3 bases lay outside the gene matches. CDR1 SGDLS and CDR2 YYNGEE come from the germline V gene. The CDR3 consists of 14 residues. CDR3 sequence reads: CASSVGTSYYEQYF. CDR3 bases: TGTGCCAGCAGCGTAGGGACTAGTTACTACGAGCAGTACTTC.

J is TRBJ2-1 and V is TRBV19; 11 nucleotides line up with TRBD2. J gave up 6 bases and V 4 bases, and 5 bases lay outside the gene matches. The germline V gene encodes CDR1 LNHDA and CDR2 SQIVND (reference sequence). This CDR3 is 15 amino acids long. The CDR3 loop is CASSNIAGGGNEQFF. CDR3 nucleotides: TGTGCCAGTAGTAATATAGCGGGAGGGGGCAATGAGCAGTTCTTC.

The chain recombines TRBV6-6 with TRBJ2-7; 8 bases agree with TRBD1. Germline V gene lookup returns CDR1 MNHNY and CDR2 SVGAGI (reference sequence). The J segment lost 4 bases and the V segment lost 6 bases, leaving 11 bases of the junction unmatched. This CDR3 has 15 residues. The CDR3 DNA is TGTGCCAGCAGGTCAGGGGGCCTCCGGGGGTACGAGCAGTACTTC. Residues: CASRSGGLRGYEQYF.

The rearrangement uses TRBV5-1 and TRBJ2-7; 7 bases agree with TRBD1. Germline-derived CDR1 and CDR2 are SGHRS and YFSETQ. The ends lost 1 base at V and 2 bases at J; junction bases unmatched: 6. CDR3 size: 15 residues. Written as DNA, the CDR3 is TGCGCCAGCAGCTTGATGACAGGGTTCACCTACGAGCAGTACTTC. Amino acids: CASSLMTGFTYEQYF.

The chain combines TRBV25-1 with TRBJ2-5; 10 bases match TRBD1. Trimming cost V 6 bases and J 7 bases; bases outside gene matches: 14. CDR3 length: 16 amino acids. Germline assignment: CDR1 MGHDK and CDR2 SYGVNS. The CDR3 region has the DNA TGTGCCAGCAGCCCAGACAGGGGGCTGGGGAGGGGGACCCAGTACTTC. This translates into CASSPDRGLGRGTQYF. Combining the CDR3 with reference TRBV25-1 and TRBJ2-5 gives the whole variable domain EADIYQTPRYLVIGTGKKITLECSQTMGHDKMYWYQQDPGMELHLIHYSYGVNSTEKGDLSSESTVSRIRTEHFPLTLESARPSHTSQYLCASSPDRGLGRGTQYFGPGTRLLVL.

The sample holds one count of this clone. The CDR3 reads CASSAFSGTAYEQYF. CDR3 DNA: TGTGCCAGCAGCGCGTTTTCCGGGACAGCTTACGAGCAGTACTTC. The V and J genes are TRBV9 and TRBJ2-7; 7 bases fit TRBD1. Germline V lookup: CDR1 SGDLS, CDR2 YYNGEE. Trimming took 3 bases from V and 4 from J; bases not matched to a gene: 10. The CDR3 spans 15 residues. Full variable domain (outside the CDR3, taken from reference TRBV9 and TRBJ2-7): DSGVTQTPKHLITATGQRVTLRCSPRSGDLSVYWYQQSLDQGLQFLIQYYNGEERAKGNILERFSAQQFPDLHSELNLSSLELGDSALYFCASSAFSGTAYEQYFGPGTRLTVT.

V usage is TRBV5-6 and J usage is TRBJ1-2; D not certain. There are 13 residues in the CDR3. Germline loops: CDR1 SGHDT, CDR2 YYEEEE. The V end lost 6 bases, the J end lost 0 bases, and 9 bases lay between the germline ends. This CDR3 reads CASKRNTNYGYTF. The CDR3 nucleotides are TGTGCCAGCAAGAGGAATACTAACTATGGCTACACCTTC.

The sample holds one count of this clone. This chain links TRBV7-3 with TRBJ2-7, with 7 bases identical to TRBD1. Germline V gene data show CDR1 as SGHTA and CDR2 as FQGTGA. J was trimmed by 2 bases and V by 8 bases; bases with no gene match: 9. This CDR3 contains 14 residues. CDR3 sequence (DNA): TGTGCCAGCGCTAAGGGGGCTGGAACCTACGAGCAGTACTTC. Amino acids: CASAKGAGTYEQYF.

J is TRBJ2-3 and V is TRBV7-9; D is unresolved. V was pared by 0 bases and J by 0 bases, with 7 bases between. The CDR3 totals 15 residues. CDR1 and CDR2 from the germline V gene are SEHNR and FQNEAQ (reference sequence). CDR3 sequence reads: CASSLAAASTDTQYF. CDR3 sequence (DNA): TGTGCCAGCAGCTTAGCGGCGGCTAGCACAGATACGCAGTATTTT. The variable domain in full, completed from reference TRBV7-9 and TRBJ2-3, reads DTGVSQNPRHKITKRGQNVTFRCDPISEHNRLYWYRQTLGQGPEFLTYFQNEAQLEKSRLLSDRFSAERPKGSFSTLEIQRTEQGDSAMYLCASSLAAASTDTQYFGPGTRLTVL.

The chain carries TRBV19 and TRBJ1-1; TRBD1 is a possible D gene (6 bases). The V end was cut by 1 base, the J end by 4 bases, with 13 bases between. Germline CDR1 is LNHDA and CDR2 is SQIVND (reference sequence). This CDR3 is built from 15 residues. The CDR3 nucleotides read TGTGCCAGTAGTATAGGTGGGGGGGCTGTCACTGAAGCTTTCTTT. Amino acid sequence: CASSIGGGAVTEAFF.

The chain combines TRBV14 with TRBJ1-1; D may be TRBD1 (5 bases). This CDR3 region has 14 residues. The V gene's germline CDR1 is SGHDN and CDR2 FVKESK. The V end was cut by 1 base, the J end by 4 bases, with 10 bases between. The CDR3 loop is CASSQGAGFTEAFF. In DNA form, the CDR3 reads TGTGCCAGCAGCCAAGGCGCAGGGTTCACTGAAGCTTTCTTT.

This rearrangement joins TRBV5-1 to TRBJ1-5, with D unclear. Germline lookup yields CDR1 SGHRS and CDR2 YFSETQ. V lost 2 bases and J 7 bases, leaving 19 bases between the germline ends. The CDR3 length is 16 residues. This CDR3 is CASSLAPRRFGQPQHF. CDR3 in DNA: TGCGCCAGCAGCTTAGCACCGCGGCGGTTCGGGCAGCCCCAGCATTTT.

V and J are TRBV5-4 and TRBJ2-7; D is unclear. Per germline, CDR1 SGHNT and CDR2 YYREEE (reference sequence). This CDR3 contains 12 residues. The V gene lost 1 base and the J gene lost 9 bases, with 11 bases spanning the gap. The DNA for the CDR3 is TGTGCCAGCAGCTTGCCCCACGAGTCGCAGTACTTC. Translation: CASSLPHESQYF.

This clone was detected a few times. This sequence joins TRBV9 and TRBJ2-3, with D perhaps TRBD2 (5 bases). This CDR3 is built from 16 residues. Germline V gene data show CDR1 as SGDLS and CDR2 as YYNGEE. Deletions cut 4 bases from V and 0 bases from J, with 15 bases between. The CDR3 loop reads CASSPLGSASTDTQYF. The DNA of the CDR3 is TGTGCCAGCAGCCCCCTCGGTAGCGCAAGCACAGATACGCAGTATTTT.

V is TRBV9 and J is TRBJ1-2; the match to TRBD1 covers 9 bases. CDR1 and CDR2 (germline): SGDLS, YYNGEE. V lost 4 bases to trimming and J lost 8 bases; unmatched junction nucleotides: 12. This CDR3 spans 15 amino acids. CDR3 in DNA: TGTGCCAGCAGCCCCGGACAGGGGAGGGTCGAGGGCTACACCTTC. As protein: CASSPGQGRVEGYTF.

V is TRBV3-1 (or the pseudogene TRBV3-2) and J is TRBJ1-1; TRBD1 is a possible D gene (6 bases). The CDR3 loop spans 12 amino acids. The germline gives CDR1 LGHDT, CDR2 YNNKEL (reference sequence). With 1 base removed from V and 10 bases from J, the gap between germline ends came to 10 bases. The DNA for the CDR3 is TGTGCCAGCAGCCAAGGGGGGCTGGGAGCTTTCTTT. Its translation: CASSQGGLGAFF.

The rearrangement joins TRBV18 to TRBJ1-1, with TRBD1 identical over 7 bases. There are 16 residues in the CDR3. J was trimmed by 3 bases and V by 3 bases; bases with no gene match: 10. The V gene's germline CDR1 is KGHSH and CDR2 LQKENI. Here the CDR3 DNA reads TGTGCCAGCTCACCCGGAGACAGGGCAAGGGACACTGAAGCTTTCTTT. It yields the protein CASSPGDRARDTEAFF.

The chain uses TRBV19 and TRBJ2-5, with 8 bases matching TRBD1. This CDR3 is built from 14 residues. After removal of 4 bases from V and 6 bases from J, the junction contained 7 bases not matched to a gene. Germline assignment: CDR1 LNHDA and CDR2 SQIVND (reference sequence). The CDR3 here is CASSTWTGPQTQYF. DNA for the CDR3: TGTGCCAGTAGTACCTGGACAGGGCCACAGACCCAGTACTTC.

Only one count was recorded for this clone. The chain couples TRBV18 to TRBJ1-1; 7 nucleotides match TRBD1. This CDR3 is built from 13 residues. Germline V gene data show CDR1 as KGHSH and CDR2 as LQKENI. With 4 bases clipped from V and 7 bases from J, the junction kept 6 bases outside the gene matches. The CDR3 loop reads CASSQGAIIEAFF. CDR3 DNA sequence: TGTGCCAGCTCACAGGGGGCTATAATTGAAGCTTTCTTT.

This clone occurred a few times. V gene TRBV25-1 combines with J gene TRBJ1-4, with a tentative D call TRBD1 (5 bases). Germline CDR1 MGHDK, CDR2 SYGVNS. V lost 5 bases and J 8 bases, leaving 18 bases between the germline ends. This CDR3 has 15 residues. Here the CDR3 DNA reads TGTGCCAGCAGTTTCCCCCTTGGACAAGGGGAAAAACTGTTTTTT. Its protein product is CASSFPLGQGEKLFF.